The 22 T cell receptor beta chains below all came from one sample that was sequenced in a study of blood T cell repertoires in COVID-19 (dated by TCRdb to 2018 to 2021). Library preparation used the immunoSEQ multiplex PCR assay. Drawn from immuneACCESS, this table holds only the in-frame rearrangements with V and J called that TCRdb kept. Clones are partly lost; checked studies trace under half to an unresolved V gene and leave the rest unexplained. The sample table lists about 55,000 clones, approximately 85% of them with a count of one. 15% to 20% of the sample goes to the ten largest clones. Sequencing used peripheral blood. The source of these receptors is a human donor in a cohort sampled during active COVID-19.

This clone was found once. The chain combines TRBV7-9 with TRBJ2-6; TRBD1 aligns across 7 bases. Germline assignment: CDR1 SEHNR and CDR2 FQNEAQ (reference sequence). There are 16 residues in the CDR3. V gave up 5 bases and J gave up 3 bases; unmatched junction bases: 7. The CDR3 DNA follows: TGTGCCAGCAGCCCACAGACAGGGTTTGGGGCCAACGTCCTGACTTTC. Its translation: CASSPQTGFGANVLTF.

The chain recombines TRBV28 with TRBJ2-1, with 10 bases that match TRBD2. The V and J ends lost 10 bases and 0 bases, in that order; junction bases with no gene match: 15. Germline V CDR1 and CDR2: MDHEN, SYDVKM. CDR3 size: 18 residues. The CDR3 spells CATIMRLAGAISYNEQFF. In DNA, the CDR3 is TGTGCCACCATAATGCGGCTAGCGGGGGCTATCTCCTACAATGAGCAGTTCTTC.

The chain uses TRBV30 and TRBJ1-4, with D perhaps matching TRBD1 (5 bases). This CDR3 contains 14 residues. Germline CDR1 reads GTSNPN; CDR2 reads SVGIG (reference sequence). V lost 4 bases and J 7 bases, leaving 16 bases between the germline ends. The CDR3 region is CAWMSRGQGEKLFF. The CDR3 bases are TGTGCCTGGATGTCGAGAGGACAAGGTGAAAAACTGTTTTTT.

For this clone: Other DNA sequences in this sample translate to the same CDR3. The chain recombines TRBV10-3 with TRBJ1-5, with D possibly matching TRBD1 (5 bases). This CDR3 comprises 14 residues. CDR1 is ENHRY and CDR2 is SYGVKD in the germline V gene. Trimming stripped 3 bases from V and 3 bases from J, with 9 bases between. The CDR3 spells CAISERGVNQPQHF. The DNA for the CDR3 is TGTGCCATCAGTGAAAGGGGTGTCAATCAGCCCCAGCATTTT.

This chain connects TRBV12-5 to TRBJ2-2; unclear D gene. This CDR3 contains 12 residues. Germline values: CDR1 LGHNT, CDR2 FRNRAP. V shed 3 bases and J shed 4 bases, with 3 bases lying between them. The CDR3 DNA follows: TGTGCTAGTGGTTTAGCCACCGGGGAGCTGTTTTTT. Amino acids: CASGLATGELFF.

A few counts support this clone. This chain joins TRBV30 and TRBJ2-1, with D perhaps TRBD2 (5 bases). V was shortened by 3 bases and J by 3 bases, with 12 bases between the two germline ends. CDR3 length: 14 amino acids. Germline lookup yields CDR1 GTSNPN and CDR2 SVGIG (reference sequence). CDR3 residues: CAWRGTSIYNEQFF. For the CDR3, the DNA is TGTGCCTGGAGGGGTACTAGTATCTACAATGAGCAGTTCTTC.

J is TRBJ1-1 and V is TRBV28, with 9 bases aligning to TRBD1. After removal of 3 bases from V and 6 bases from J, the junction contained 11 bases not matched to a gene. This CDR3 is built from 16 residues. Per the germline V gene, CDR1 is MDHEN and CDR2 is SYDVKM. The CDR3 DNA sequence: TGTGCCAGCAGTTTCCCTACCACAGGGGGCAAGTCTGAAGCTTTCTTT. This gives the protein CASSFPTTGGKSEAFF. The full variable domain, its missing parts supplied by reference TRBV28 and TRBJ1-1, is DVKVTQSSRYLVKRTGEKVFLECVQDMDHENMFWYRQDPGLGLRLIYFSYDVKMKEKGDIPEGYSVSREKKERFSLILESASTNQTSMYLCASSFPTTGGKSEAFFGQGTRLTVV.

The chain links TRBV28 to TRBJ2-3, with a weak D call TRBD2 (7 bases). Germline V gene sequence: CDR1 MDHEN, CDR2 SYDVKM. This CDR3 spans 15 amino acids. V gave up 8 bases and J gave up 2 bases, with 17 bases separating them. CDR3: CASSAGAGITDTQYF. CDR3 sequence (DNA): TGTGCCAGCTCCGCGGGGGCAGGGATCACAGATACGCAGTATTTT.

The V and J genes are TRBV28 and TRBJ2-1; D ambiguous. Germline-derived CDR1 and CDR2 are MDHEN and SYDVKM. This CDR3 comprises 14 residues. V was trimmed by 6 bases and J by 2 bases, leaving 11 bases between them. The chain's CDR3 is CASSSRLPYNEQFF. The CDR3 region has the DNA TGTGCCAGCAGCTCACGACTTCCCTACAATGAGCAGTTCTTC. The variable domain in full, completed from reference TRBV28 and TRBJ2-1, reads DVKVTQSSRYLVKRTGEKVFLECVQDMDHENMFWYRQDPGLGLRLIYFSYDVKMKEKGDIPEGYSVSREKKERFSLILESASTNQTSMYLCASSSRLPYNEQFFGPGTRLTVL.

The chain combines TRBV3-1 (or the pseudogene TRBV3-2) with TRBJ1-1, with D unclear. The CDR3 covers 13 residues. Germline V gives CDR1 LGHDT, CDR2 YNNKEL (reference sequence). Trimming stripped 3 bases from V and 4 bases from J, with 9 bases between. CDR3 amino acids: CASSHEGSTEAFF. The CDR3 DNA is TGTGCCAGCAGCCACGAGGGATCCACTGAAGCTTTCTTT.

This rearrangement joins TRBV2 to TRBJ2-5; 8 bases line up with TRBD1. Germline trimming cut 0 bases from V and 5 bases from J; bases unmatched to any gene: 8. The CDR3 spans 16 residues. Per germline, CDR1 SNHLY and CDR2 FYNNEI. The CDR3 here is CASSEAPTGVGETQYF. The CDR3 DNA reads as TGTGCCAGCAGTGAAGCTCCGACAGGGGTGGGGGAGACCCAGTACTTC. Full variable domain (rest looked up from reference TRBV2 and TRBJ2-5): EPEVTQTPSHQVTQMGQEVILRCVPISNHLYFYWYRQILGQKVEFLVSFYNNEISEKSEIFDDQFSVERPDGSNFTLKIRSTKLEDSAMYFCASSEAPTGVGETQYFGPGTRLLVL.

The CDR3 DNA reads as TGTGCCAGCAGCCCTTTAGCGGGAGGAACCTGGCAGTACTTC. Translating gives CASSPLAGGTWQYF. V is TRBV14 and J is TRBJ2-7, with 10 bases aligning to TRBD2. This CDR3 has 14 residues. Looked up from germline, CDR1 is SGHDN and CDR2 is FVKESK. Trimming at V came to 4 bases and at J to 9 bases, leaving 9 bases not matched to a gene.

The V call is TRBV5-1, the J call TRBJ2-6; 7 nucleotides match TRBD1. This CDR3 spans 20 amino acids. The germline V gene has CDR1 SGHRS and CDR2 YFSETQ. V shed 3 bases, J shed 4 bases, and the junction held 19 bases outside the gene matches. The CDR3 region is CASSSPTGTVSSEGANVLTF. The CDR3 bases are TGCGCCAGCAGCTCCCCCACCGGGACAGTCTCCTCGGAGGGGGCCAACGTCCTGACTTTC.

The chain links TRBV18 to TRBJ2-7, with D perhaps TRBD2 (5 bases). The CDR3 length is 13 residues. Germline-derived CDR1 and CDR2 are KGHSH and LQKENI. V lost 3 bases, J lost 6 bases, and 12 bases lay in between. CDR3 region: CASSPDYGIEQYF. The CDR3 DNA sequence: TGTGCCAGCTCACCCGACTATGGGATCGAGCAGTACTTC.

This clone occurred a few times. The rearrangement uses TRBV3-1 (or the pseudogene TRBV3-2) and TRBJ1-2; D remains unclear. The CDR3 is 15 residues long. The ends were cut back, 3 bases at V and 5 bases at J, with 16 bases in the middle. CDR1 and CDR2 (germline): LGHDT, YNNKEL (reference sequence). CDR3 DNA: TGTGCCAGCAGCCATCTAACGGGGTGGGGATATGGCTACACCTTC. It yields the protein CASSHLTGWGYGYTF.

The V call is TRBV19, the J call TRBJ2-1; the match to TRBD2 covers 9 bases. The CDR3 is 16 amino acids. CDR1 and CDR2 from the germline V gene are LNHDA and SQIVND (reference sequence). V was pared by 7 bases and J by 2 bases, with 9 bases of the junction left unmatched. CDR3 protein: CASTPFAGGPYNEQFF. In DNA form, the CDR3 reads TGTGCCAGTACCCCTTTTGCGGGGGGGCCCTACAATGAGCAGTTCTTC.

V is TRBV6-5 and J is TRBJ2-3; tentative D call: TRBD2 (7 bases). There are 14 residues in the CDR3. Germline V CDR1 and CDR2: MNHEY, SVGAGI. V was shortened by 6 bases and J by 6 bases, with 16 bases between the two germline ends. CDR3 in DNA: TGTGCCAGCAGAAAGGGGGGGGCAGGGGATACGCAGTATTTT. It specifies CASRKGGAGDTQYF.

The chain uses TRBV19 and TRBJ1-4; D remains ambiguous. Germline-derived CDR1 and CDR2 are LNHDA and SQIVND (reference sequence). The ends were cut back, 7 bases at V and 0 bases at J, with 12 bases in the middle. The CDR3 runs to 15 residues. The CDR3 reads CASTRYPTTNEKLFF. The CDR3, as DNA: TGTGCCAGTACCAGGTATCCTACAACTAATGAAAAACTGTTTTTT.

The rearrangement uses TRBV18 and TRBJ1-1; 7 nucleotides agree with TRBD1. The J segment lost 3 bases and the V segment lost 5 bases, leaving 3 bases of the junction unmatched. The CDR3 extends over 13 amino acids. Germline CDR1 KGHSH, CDR2 LQKENI. The CDR3 protein is CASSYTGDTEAFF. As DNA, the CDR3 is TGTGCCAGCTCATATACAGGGGACACTGAAGCTTTCTTT.

The chain recombines TRBV18 with TRBJ1-1; TRBD1 matches 8 bases. The CDR3 consists of 15 residues. Trimming at V came to 3 bases and at J to 1 base, leaving 4 bases not matched to a gene. Germline loops: CDR1 KGHSH, CDR2 LQKENI. The CDR3 region is CASSPQGTGNTEAFF. CDR3 coding DNA: TGTGCCAGCTCACCTCAGGGGACAGGGAACACTGAAGCTTTCTTT.

This chain links TRBV27 with TRBJ2-2; D remains ambiguous. V dropped 3 bases and J dropped 4 bases, with 12 bases sitting between them. The CDR3 is 15 amino acids. Germline loops: CDR1 MNHEY, CDR2 SMNVEV (reference sequence). The CDR3 DNA reads as TGTGCCAGCAGTTTTGGTCAACAGTTCACCGGGGAGCTGTTTTTT. Amino acids: CASSFGQQFTGELFF.

The chain has TRBV14 and TRBJ2-1; a possible D gene is TRBD1 (5 bases). The germline V gene encodes CDR1 SGHDN and CDR2 FVKESK. With 2 bases removed from V and 9 bases from J, the gap between germline ends came to 11 bases. This CDR3 has 13 residues. CDR3 region: CASSQTLQGEQFF. CDR3 nucleotide sequence: TGTGCCAGCAGCCAAACACTGCAGGGTGAGCAGTTCTTC.